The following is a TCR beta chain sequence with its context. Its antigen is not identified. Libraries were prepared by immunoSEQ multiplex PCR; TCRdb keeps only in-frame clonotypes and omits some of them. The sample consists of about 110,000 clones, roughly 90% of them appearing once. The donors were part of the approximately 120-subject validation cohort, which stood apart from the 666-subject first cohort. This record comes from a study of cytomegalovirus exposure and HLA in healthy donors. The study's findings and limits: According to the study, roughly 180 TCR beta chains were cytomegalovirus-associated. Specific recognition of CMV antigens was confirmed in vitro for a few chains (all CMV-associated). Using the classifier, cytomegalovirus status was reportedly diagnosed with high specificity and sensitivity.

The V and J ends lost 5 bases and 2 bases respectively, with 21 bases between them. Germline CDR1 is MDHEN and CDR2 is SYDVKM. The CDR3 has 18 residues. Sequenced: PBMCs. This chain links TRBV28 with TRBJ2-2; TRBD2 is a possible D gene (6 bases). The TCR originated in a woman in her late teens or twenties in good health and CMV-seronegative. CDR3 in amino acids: CASSLGRDLAINTGELFF. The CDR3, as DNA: TGTGCCAGCAGTCTCGGACGGGACCTAGCGATTAACACCGGGGAGCTGTTTTTT.